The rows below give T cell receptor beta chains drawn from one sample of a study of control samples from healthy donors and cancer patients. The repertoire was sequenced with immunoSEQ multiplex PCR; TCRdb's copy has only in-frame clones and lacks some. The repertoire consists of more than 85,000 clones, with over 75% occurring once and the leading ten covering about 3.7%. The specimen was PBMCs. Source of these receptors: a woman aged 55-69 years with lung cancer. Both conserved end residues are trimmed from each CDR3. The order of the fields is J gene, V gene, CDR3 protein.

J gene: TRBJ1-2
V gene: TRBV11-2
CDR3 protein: ASSADREGYGYT

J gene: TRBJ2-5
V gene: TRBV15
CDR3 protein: ATSLRSRKETQY

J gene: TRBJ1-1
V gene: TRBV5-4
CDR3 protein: ASSLETGEWNTEAF

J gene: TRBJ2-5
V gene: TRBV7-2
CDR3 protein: ASSPFRSRGQETQY

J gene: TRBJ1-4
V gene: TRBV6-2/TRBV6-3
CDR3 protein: ASSFGQYNEKLF

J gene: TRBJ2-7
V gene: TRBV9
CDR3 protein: ASSVTSGAYEQY

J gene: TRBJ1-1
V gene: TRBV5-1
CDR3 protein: ASSLPQAVNTEAF

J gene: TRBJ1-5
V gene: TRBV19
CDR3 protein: ATGGGHNQPQH

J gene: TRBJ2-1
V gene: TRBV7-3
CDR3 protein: ASSLMGETSGSNEQF

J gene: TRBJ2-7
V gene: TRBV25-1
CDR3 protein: ASSETTYEQY

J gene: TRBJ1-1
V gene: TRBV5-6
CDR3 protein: ASSLGAGETEAF

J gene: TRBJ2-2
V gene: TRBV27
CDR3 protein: ASSPGQLTGELF

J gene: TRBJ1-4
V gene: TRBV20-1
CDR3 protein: SASNRDGKNEKLF

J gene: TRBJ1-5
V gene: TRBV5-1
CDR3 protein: ASSLGDRQGGQPQH

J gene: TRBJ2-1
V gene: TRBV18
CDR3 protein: ASSLRNPGGHNEQF

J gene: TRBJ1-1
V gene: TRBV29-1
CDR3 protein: SHMHGGNTEAF

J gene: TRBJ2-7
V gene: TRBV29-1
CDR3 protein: SVTGGRQTYEQY

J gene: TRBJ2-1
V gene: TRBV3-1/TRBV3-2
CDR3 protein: ASSQGRGPYNEQF

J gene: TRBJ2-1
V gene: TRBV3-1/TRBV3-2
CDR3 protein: ASSQAGGLAVSSYNEQF

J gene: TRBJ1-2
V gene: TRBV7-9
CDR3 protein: ASTTTRKGAQGYT

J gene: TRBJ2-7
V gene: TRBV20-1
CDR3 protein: SASGYGGKNEQY

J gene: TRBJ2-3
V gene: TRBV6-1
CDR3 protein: ASSDMSGPSTDTQY

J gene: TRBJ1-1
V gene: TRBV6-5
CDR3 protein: ASSYFGGANTEAF

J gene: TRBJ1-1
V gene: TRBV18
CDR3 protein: ASSPGEDTEAF

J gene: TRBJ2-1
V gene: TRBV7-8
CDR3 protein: ASSPPRRENPYNEQF

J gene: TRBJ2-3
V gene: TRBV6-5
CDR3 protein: ASTSVGGRTDTQY

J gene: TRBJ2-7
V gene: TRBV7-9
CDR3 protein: ASSLHSYEQY

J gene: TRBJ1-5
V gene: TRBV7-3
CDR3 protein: ASSPPNRGDQPQH

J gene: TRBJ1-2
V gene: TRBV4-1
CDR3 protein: ASSQDRDYGYT

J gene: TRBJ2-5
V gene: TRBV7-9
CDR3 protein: ASKTGNQETQY

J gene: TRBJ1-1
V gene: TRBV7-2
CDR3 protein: ASSPAGTNTEAF

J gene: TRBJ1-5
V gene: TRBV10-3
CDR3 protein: AISDLDQPQH

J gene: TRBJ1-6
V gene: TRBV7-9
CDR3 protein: ASSVAGTGGLSDNSPLH

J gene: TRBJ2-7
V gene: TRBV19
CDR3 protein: ASSERDSDYEQY

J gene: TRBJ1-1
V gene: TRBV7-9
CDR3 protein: ASSSIPQNTEAF

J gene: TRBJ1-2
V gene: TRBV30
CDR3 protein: AWSLSDSRNYGYT

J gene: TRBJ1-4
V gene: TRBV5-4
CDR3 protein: ASSLDSGSNEKLF

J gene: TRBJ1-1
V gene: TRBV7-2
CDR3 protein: ASQSPGGSGGTEAF

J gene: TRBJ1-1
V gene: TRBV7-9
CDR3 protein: ASSPAGTGSTEAF

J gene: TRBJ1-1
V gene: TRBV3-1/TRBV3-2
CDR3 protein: ASSQGSWSTEAF

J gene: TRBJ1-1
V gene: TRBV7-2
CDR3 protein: ASSLVTRTEAF

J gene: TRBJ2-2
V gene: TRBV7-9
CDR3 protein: ASSPPYRVANTGELF

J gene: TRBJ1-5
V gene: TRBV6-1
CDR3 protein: ASSEGTGRNQPQH

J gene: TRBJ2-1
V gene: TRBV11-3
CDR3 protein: ASSLAGPTYNEQF

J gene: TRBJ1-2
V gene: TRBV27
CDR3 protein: ASSWNGQAVGYT

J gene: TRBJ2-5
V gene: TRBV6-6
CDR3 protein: ASSPSGSETQY

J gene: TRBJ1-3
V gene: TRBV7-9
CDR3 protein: ASSDRPGTGFSGNTIY

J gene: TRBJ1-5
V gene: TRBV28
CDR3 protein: ASREQGSQPQH

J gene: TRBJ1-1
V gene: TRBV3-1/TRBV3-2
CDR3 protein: ASSQVRGLSEAF

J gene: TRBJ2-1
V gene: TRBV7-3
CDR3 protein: ASSPSYNEQF

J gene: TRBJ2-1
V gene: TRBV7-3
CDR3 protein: ASSPGPYNEQF

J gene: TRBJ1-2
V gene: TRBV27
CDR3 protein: ASSSSQLPAGYT

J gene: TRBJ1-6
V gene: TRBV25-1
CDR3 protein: ASSESPGQHYNSPLH

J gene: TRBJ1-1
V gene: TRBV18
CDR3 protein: ASSPDRGRSSYEAF

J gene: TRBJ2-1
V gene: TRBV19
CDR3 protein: ASKTGGAKNEQF

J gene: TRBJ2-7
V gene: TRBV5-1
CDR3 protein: ASSLVGQDYEQY

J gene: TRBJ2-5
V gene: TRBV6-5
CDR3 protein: ASSYQETQY

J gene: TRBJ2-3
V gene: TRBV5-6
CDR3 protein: ASSFTSGPGTDTQY